This TCR beta chain was sequenced in a study of T cell responses to AZD1222 COVID-19 vaccine. Overall study results and limits: Close to half of all spike-specific TCRs reportedly target regions of the variants that are unmutated. Baseline seropositivity characterized only 5 or 6 AZD1222 recipients. White British people made up most donors, females outnumbered males, and clonal diversity was possibly underestimated.

To note about this clone: Its antigen is not identified.

V lost 1 base, J lost 6 bases, and 13 bases lay in between. Germline V gene data show CDR1 as SGHVS and CDR2 as FNYEAQ. The CDR3 has 15 residues. Generated by immunoSEQ multiplex PCR, the TCRdb table keeps only in-frame clones and is missing some. The repertoire includes 120,000 or so clones, approximately 85% of them detected once, and 4% to 5% sits in the top ten. This sequence joins TRBV7-6 and TRBJ1-3; D perhaps matches TRBD1 (5 bases). The clonotype originates from an adult in good health. The specimen comprised peripheral blood, sampled on day 0 of AZD1222 vaccination. The CDR3 DNA sequence: TGTGCCAGCAGCTTAGGTGCGACAGTCCAAAACACCATATATTTT. This encodes CASSLGATVQNTIYF. The variable domain in full, with the rest retrieved from reference TRBV7-6 and TRBJ1-3, is GAGVSQSPRYKVTKRGQDVALRCDPISGHVSLYWYRQALGQGPEFLTYFNYEAQQDKSGLPNDRFSAERPEGSISTLTIQRTEQRDSAMYRCASSLGATVQNTIYFGEGSWLTVV.